One sample yielded the 19 T cell receptor beta chains listed below, sequenced in a study of OX40 agonist ivuxolimab in advanced cancers. Profiled with immunoSEQ multiplex PCR; TCRdb holds only in-frame clones, not every one. This table has about 150,000 clones, approximately 94% appearing once. The specimen was CD4+ or CD8+ T cells sorted from blood, collected in a trial of the OX40 agonist ivuxolimab. The source is an adult with an advanced solid tumor such as melanoma, head and neck, liver or kidney cancer.

The chain couples TRBV7-7 to TRBJ2-2, with TRBD1 identical over 9 bases. CDR1 and CDR2 from the germline V gene are SSHAT and FNYEAQ (reference sequence). After removal of 5 bases from V and 4 bases from J, the junction contained 5 bases not matched to a gene. The CDR3 has 15 residues. This chain's CDR3 is CASSLGGQGTGELFF. The CDR3 DNA is TGTGCCAGCAGCCTGGGGGGACAGGGCACCGGGGAGCTGTTTTTT.

This clone appeared once. The chain is built from TRBV10-1 and TRBJ1-2, with D perhaps TRBD1 (5 bases). Germline-derived CDR1 and CDR2 are WNHNN and SYGVQD (reference sequence). V lost 6 bases and J 8 bases, leaving 16 bases between the germline ends. This CDR3 is built from 13 residues. CDR3 sequence reads: CASSTYRDVGYTF. The CDR3 nucleotides read TGCGCCAGCAGCACCTACCGGGACGTCGGCTACACCTTC.

This chain uses TRBV21-1 with TRBJ1-6. TRBV21-1 is an annotated pseudogene. The CDR3 is made up of 16 amino acids. The CDR3 sequence is CASSKPPAGGNSPLHF. Here the CDR3 DNA reads TGTGCCAGCAGCAAACCCCCGGCAGGAGGCAATTCACCCCTCCACTTT.

The CDR3, as DNA: TGTGCCAGCAGCGTAAATCAGGGCCTTAACTATGGCTACACCTTC. It encodes CASSVNQGLNYGYTF. The chain employs TRBV9 and TRBJ1-2; weak D call: TRBD1 (5 bases). This CDR3 is built from 15 residues. Germline V gene data show CDR1 as SGDLS and CDR2 as YYNGEE. V lost 1 base and J 1 base, leaving 11 bases between the germline ends.

The chain couples TRBV7-2 to TRBJ2-7; possibly TRBD1 or TRBD2 for D (5 bases each). The germline V gene encodes CDR1 SGHTA and CDR2 FQGNSA. V dropped 7 bases and J dropped 4 bases, with 17 bases sitting between them. The CDR3 length is 14 residues. CDR3 sequence (DNA): TGTGCCAGCACCTTCGGGGACGGCGGATACGAGCAGTACTTC. This sequence encodes CASTFGDGGYEQYF. Looking up the rest from reference TRBV7-2 and TRBJ2-7 gives the full variable domain: GAGVSQSPSNKVTEKGKDVELRCDPISGHTALYWYRQSLGQGLEFLIYFQGNSAPDKSGLPSDRFSAERTGGSVSTLTIQRTQQEDSAVYLCASTFGDGGYEQYFGPGTRLTVT.

The CDR3 DNA reads TGTGCCAGTAGTCCTGGGGGGACACCCTCCTACAATGAGCAGTTCTTC. Protein product: CASSPGGTPSYNEQFF. The chain joins TRBV19 to TRBJ2-1; D may be TRBD1 or TRBD2 (6 bases each). V lost 5 bases, J lost 0 bases, and 14 bases lay in between. The CDR3 extends over 16 amino acids. CDR1 and CDR2 (germline): LNHDA, SQIVND (reference sequence). Using reference TRBV19 and TRBJ2-1 for the parts outside the CDR3, the full variable domain is DGGITQSPKYLFRKEGQNVTLSCEQNLNHDAMYWYRQDPGQGLRLIYYSQIVNDFQKGDIAEGYSVSREKKESFPLTVTSAQKNPTAFYLCASSPGGTPSYNEQFFGPGTRLTVL.

The rearrangement links TRBV19 to TRBJ1-1; tentative D call: TRBD1 (5 bases). This CDR3 contains 11 residues. From germline, CDR1 is LNHDA and CDR2 SQIVND (reference sequence). The DNA of the CDR3 is TGTGGCGCTACGGGACCCCGAACAGCTTTCTTT. Its translation: CGATGPRTAFF.

V gene TRBV19 combines with J gene TRBJ1-1; 9 bases are shared with TRBD1. The CDR3 loop spans 15 amino acids. CDR1 and CDR2 (germline): LNHDA, SQIVND (reference sequence). The V gene end was trimmed by 6 bases and the J gene end by 10 bases; junction bases not matched to a gene: 15. Written as DNA, the CDR3 is TGTGCCAGTAGGAGGGACAGGGACACTACAGGGGGAGCTTTCTTT. Protein: CASRRDRDTTGGAFF.

The gene calls are TRBV10-3 and TRBJ1-1; the D is unclear. Germline CDR1 reads ENHRY; CDR2 reads SYGVKD. This CDR3 has 14 residues. Between the trimmed V and J ends, which lost 2 bases and 3 bases, there was a span of 10 bases. The CDR3 DNA sequence: TGTGCCATCAGTGAGAGGGCGTTCGACACTGAAGCTTTCTTT. Its protein is CAISERAFDTEAFF.

The CDR3 DNA reads TGTGCCAGCAAGGCACGGGAAAGAAATTCACCCCTCCACTTT. Translating it yields CASKARERNSPLHF. The rearrangement joins TRBV7-9 to TRBJ1-6; unclear D gene. Germline CDR1 and CDR2: SEHNR and FQNEAQ (reference sequence). Trimming pared 7 bases from V and 7 bases from J, leaving 14 bases between. This CDR3 region has 14 residues.

J is TRBJ1-3 and V is TRBV9; a weak D match, TRBD1 (5 bases). CDR1 and CDR2 from the germline V gene are SGDLS and YYNGEE. V lost 0 bases and J lost 0, with 7 bases in between. The CDR3 has 15 amino acids. CDR3 sequence (DNA): TGTGCCAGCAGCGTAGAGGGGAGCTCTGGAAACACCATATATTTT. Amino acids: CASSVEGSSGNTIYF. Based on the CDR3 plus reference TRBV9 and TRBJ1-3, the full variable domain is DSGVTQTPKHLITATGQRVTLRCSPRSGDLSVYWYQQSLDQGLQFLIQYYNGEERAKGNILERFSAQQFPDLHSELNLSSLELGDSALYFCASSVEGSSGNTIYFGEGSWLTVV.

The CDR3 region is CASSVGEGGGNQPQHF. The CDR3, as DNA: TGTGCCAGCAGCGTAGGAGAGGGGGGCGGCAATCAGCCCCAGCATTTT. The rearrangement links TRBV9 to TRBJ1-5, with TRBD1 as a possible D gene (6 bases). Trimming left V 0 bases short and J 2 bases short, with 12 bases between. The CDR3 consists of 16 residues. Germline V lookup: CDR1 SGDLS, CDR2 YYNGEE.

The V call is TRBV5-1, the J call TRBJ2-7; TRBD1 is a possible D gene (5 bases). V dropped 5 bases and J dropped 2 bases, with 14 bases sitting between them. Germline V gives CDR1 SGHRS, CDR2 YFSETQ. The length of the CDR3 is 14 residues. Here the CDR3 reads CASRPGAGAYEQYF. The CDR3 DNA reads as TGCGCCAGCAGACCTGGGGCAGGAGCCTACGAGCAGTACTTC.

The J gene is TRBJ1-4, the V gene TRBV7-2; D is undetermined. This CDR3 comprises 13 residues. V was trimmed by 5 bases and J by 5 bases, leaving 9 bases between them. Germline loops: CDR1 SGHTA, CDR2 FQGNSA. In DNA form, the CDR3 reads TGTGCCAGCAGCCCCGACCACAATGAAAAACTGTTTTTT. This translates into CASSPDHNEKLFF.

This clone was observed once. The rearrangement uses TRBV5-1 and TRBJ1-4; D gene uncertain. V shed 4 bases and J shed 8 bases, with 18 bases lying between them. Germline values: CDR1 SGHRS, CDR2 YFSETQ. The CDR3 has 15 amino acids. In DNA, the CDR3 is TGCGCCAGCAGCCCCATAGAGGCCGTAGGGGAAAAACTGTTTTTT. Translated, it gives CASSPIEAVGEKLFF.

V is TRBV5-1 and J is TRBJ1-3, with D unresolved. The V gene's germline CDR1 is SGHRS and CDR2 YFSETQ. V shed 5 bases and J shed 0 bases, with 15 bases lying between them. This CDR3 has 16 residues. CDR3 loop: CASSEVESISGNTIYF. The CDR3 coding sequence is TGCGCCAGCAGTGAAGTGGAATCAATCTCTGGAAACACCATATATTTT.

The gene calls are TRBV7-9 and TRBJ1-5; D unclear. The CDR3 is 12 residues long. The V gene's germline CDR1 is SEHNR and CDR2 FQNEAQ (reference sequence). Trimming removed 4 bases from V and 4 bases from J, with 5 bases in between. CDR3 sequence reads: CASSSVNQPQHF. Written as DNA, the CDR3 is TGTGCCAGCAGCTCCGTTAATCAGCCCCAGCATTTT. Using reference TRBV7-9 and TRBJ1-5 for the parts outside the CDR3, the full variable domain is DTGVSQNPRHKITKRGQNVTFRCDPISEHNRLYWYRQTLGQGPEFLTYFQNEAQLEKSRLLSDRFSAERPKGSFSTLEIQRTEQGDSAMYLCASSSVNQPQHFGDGTRLSIL.

The CDR3 reads CASSPQATRYGYTF. Written as DNA, the CDR3 is TGTGCCAGCAGCCCCCAGGCTACCCGGTATGGCTACACCTTC. This chain joins TRBV7-2 and TRBJ1-2; D not resolved. CDR3 size: 14 residues. V dropped 5 bases and J dropped 5 bases, with 15 bases sitting between them. Germline V gene data show CDR1 as SGHTA and CDR2 as FQGNSA.

This chain joins TRBV9 and TRBJ2-5; 8 bases align to TRBD1. The CDR3 has 15 amino acids. With V trimmed by 3 bases and J by 5 bases, 9 bases remained unmatched. Germline values: CDR1 SGDLS, CDR2 YYNGEE. The CDR3 nucleotides are TGTGCCAGCAGCGGGGCAGGGGGCGTTGTCGAGACCCAGTACTTC. Translating it yields CASSGAGGVVETQYF.